This TCR beta chain is drawn from a study of monozygotic twins with inflammatory bowel disease. Study-wide points: Variability in patient repertoires may have come partly from differing immunosuppressive treatments. Sharing of clonotypes with others was lower in IBD patients than in healthy twins, and this was especially so with disease activity.

Each TCR library consumed around 3,600 ng of total RNA. TCRdb re-analyzed the 5' RACE reads; it lists each CDR3 protein once, without DNA. This sample's table reports approximately 400,000 distinct CDR3 sequences. Germline V lookup: CDR1 SGHAT, CDR2 FQNNGV. CDR3 size: 14 residues. Note on this clonotype: Its antigen is currently unknown.

The sequencing sample was made of blood. This receptor was identified in a human donor with ulcerative colitis or Crohn's disease, or a healthy co-twin of an affected twin (not recorded which). The V gene is TRBV11-2, the J gene TRBJ2-1; the TCRdb call, TRBD2, lacks DNA for checking. The CDR3 region is CASSLAGGRTEQFF. The entire variable domain, with the rest obtained from reference TRBV11-2 and TRBJ2-1, is as follows: EAGVAQSPRYKIIEKRQSVAFWCNPISGHATLYWYQQILGQGPKLLIQFQNNGVVDDSQLPKDRFSAERLKGVDSTLKIQPAKLEDSAVYLCASSLAGGRTEQFFGPGTRLTVL.